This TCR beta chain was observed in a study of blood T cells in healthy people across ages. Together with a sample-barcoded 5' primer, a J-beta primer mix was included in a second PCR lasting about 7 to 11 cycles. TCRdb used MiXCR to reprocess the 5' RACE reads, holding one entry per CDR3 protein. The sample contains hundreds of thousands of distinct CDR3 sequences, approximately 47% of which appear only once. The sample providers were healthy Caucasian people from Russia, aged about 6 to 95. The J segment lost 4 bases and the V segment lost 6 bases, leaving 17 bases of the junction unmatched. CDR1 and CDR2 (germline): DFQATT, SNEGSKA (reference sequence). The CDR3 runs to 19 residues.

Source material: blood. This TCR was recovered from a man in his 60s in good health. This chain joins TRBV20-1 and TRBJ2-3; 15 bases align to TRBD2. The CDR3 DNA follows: TGCAGTGCAACAGACCCGTGGACTAGCGGGGGGGCGGACTCAGATACGCAGTATTTT. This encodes CSATDPWTSGGADSDTQYF.